The 32 T cell receptor beta chains in this list originate from one sample, sequenced in a study of T-cell reconstitution after alpha-beta-depleted transplantation in children. It was with unique molecular identifiers that the TCRbeta library was prepared. TCRdb reprocessed the PCR reads via MiXCR and lists one record per CDR3 protein. The table has about 360,000 distinct CDR3 sequences, about an eighth seen once; the top ten hold 3.5% to 4.5%. Sequencing was performed on PBMCs, taken from the stem cell graft. The receptors were gathered from a human donor who donated a stem cell graft to a child with Fanconi anemia.

The rearrangement links TRBV11-2 to TRBJ2-3; D is possibly TRBD2 (5 bases). The CDR3 is 15 amino acids. V lost 2 bases and J lost 1, with 10 bases in between. From germline, CDR1 is SGHAT and CDR2 FQNNGV. CDR3 residues: CASSLSAGGTDTQYF. CDR3 nucleotides: TGTGCCAGCAGCTTATCGGCCGGGGGCACAGATACGCAGTATTTT.

The table lists this clonotype with a few counts. The chain links TRBV20-1 to TRBJ2-1; 11 bases fit TRBD2. Germline V gene sequence: CDR1 DFQATT, CDR2 SNEGSKA (reference sequence). With V trimmed by 6 bases and J by 3 bases, 4 bases remained unmatched. This CDR3 is 14 amino acids long. CDR3: CSAPGTSGYNEQFF. The CDR3 nucleotides read TGCAGTGCCCCCGGGACTAGCGGCTACAATGAGCAGTTCTTC.

In its sample, this clonotype was seen a few times. The rearrangement links TRBV7-9 to TRBJ1-4, with D unresolved. The germline CDR1 and CDR2 sequences are SEHNR and FQNEAQ (reference sequence). V was pared by 4 bases and J by 7 bases, with 13 bases between. CDR3 length: 14 residues. The CDR3 loop is CASSSSRVGEKLFF. For the CDR3, the DNA is TGTGCCAGCAGCTCCTCGAGGGTCGGTGAAAAACTGTTTTTT. Full variable domain (remainder filled in from reference TRBV7-9 and TRBJ1-4): DTGVSQNPRHKITKRGQNVTFRCDPISEHNRLYWYRQTLGQGPEFLTYFQNEAQLEKSRLLSDRFSAERPKGSFSTLEIQRTEQGDSAMYLCASSSSRVGEKLFFGSGTQLSVL.

This clonotype was seen repeatedly, ten times or more. This chain uses TRBV5-5 with TRBJ2-2; 10 bases are a match to TRBD2. The CDR3 contains 16 residues. CDR1 SGHKS and CDR2 YYEKEE come from the germline V gene (reference sequence). J gave up 4 bases and V 2 bases, and 5 bases lay outside the gene matches. CDR3 bases: TGTGCCAGCAGCTTAGCGGGGGGGTCGGCCACCGGGGAGCTGTTTTTT. It specifies CASSLAGGSATGELFF.

On this clonotype itself: One end of the junction fails to match germline, which may point to a read error. This chain joins TRBV9 and TRBJ1-2; D ambiguous. Per germline, CDR1 SGDLS and CDR2 YYNGEE. The CDR3 extends over 15 amino acids. The CDR3 protein is CASGTGSPAGYVYTF. CDR3 coding DNA: TGTGCCAGCGGCACGGGATCCCCGGCGGGCTATGTCTACACCTTC.

A remark on this clonotype: This clone may be a read error of a much larger clone one base away. The V gene is TRBV6-6, the J gene TRBJ2-5, with D uncertain. With 6 bases removed from V and 5 bases from J, the gap between germline ends came to 7 bases. Per the germline V gene, CDR1 is MNHNY and CDR2 is SVGAGI (reference sequence). The CDR3 length is 11 residues. CDR3 in DNA: TGTGCCAGCAGGTCGCGGGAGACCCAGTACTTC. It yields the protein CASRSRETQYF.

The rearrangement joins TRBV12-3 or TRBV12-4 to TRBJ2-3, with 8 bases fitting TRBD2. The V gene end was trimmed by 7 bases and the J gene end by 2 bases; junction bases not matched to a gene: 5. The CDR3 has 14 residues. The CDR3 reads CASNIAGPTDTQYF. As DNA, the CDR3 is TGTGCCAGCAATATAGCGGGGCCCACAGATACGCAGTATTTT.

The table lists this clonotype with a few counts. V gene TRBV29-1 combines with J gene TRBJ2-7; 11 bases map to TRBD1. Germline lookup yields CDR1 SQVTM and CDR2 ANQGSEA. J was trimmed by 3 bases and V by 3 bases; bases with no gene match: 1. This CDR3 contains 13 residues. The CDR3 nucleotides are TGCAGCGTTGAGGGGACAGGGGGCTACGAGCAGTACTTC. As protein: CSVEGTGGYEQYF.

This clonotype was seen a few times. The chain employs TRBV29-1 and TRBJ1-1; 9 nucleotides agree with TRBD1. The junction had 12 bases not matched to a gene; V was cut back by 3 bases and J by 7 bases. The CDR3 consists of 15 residues. The germline V gene has CDR1 SQVTM and CDR2 ANQGSEA. Here the CDR3 DNA reads TGCAGCGTTGATGGTGTCGGGACAGGGAAAATTGAAGCTTTCTTT. As protein: CSVDGVGTGKIEAFF.

This clonotype has at least ten counts. The V and J genes are TRBV20-1 and TRBJ1-4, with 8 bases fitting TRBD1. Germline assignment: CDR1 DFQATT and CDR2 SNEGSKA (reference sequence). The CDR3 contains 13 residues. With V trimmed by 4 bases and J by 5 bases, 3 bases remained unmatched. In DNA form, the CDR3 reads TGCAGTGCTATTAGGGACAGGAATGAAAAACTGTTTTTT. Its protein product is CSAIRDRNEKLFF.

This clonotype appeared a few times. V gene TRBV10-3 combines with J gene TRBJ2-1; 14 bases agree with TRBD2. Trimming cost V 11 bases and J 7 bases; bases outside gene matches: 7. This CDR3 region has 14 residues. Germline CDR1 reads ENHRY; CDR2 reads SYGVKD. The CDR3 loop is CALATSGGDNEQFF. The CDR3 DNA reads as TGTGCCCTCGCGACTAGCGGGGGGGATAATGAGCAGTTCTTC.

This clonotype was detected many times. The rearrangement uses TRBV7-2 and TRBJ2-2, with 7 nucleotides matching TRBD2. Germline-derived CDR1 and CDR2 are SGHTA and FQGNSA. This CDR3 is 14 amino acids long. V dropped 0 bases and J dropped 5; count of bases not matched to a gene: 0. Here the CDR3 DNA reads TGTGCCAGCAGCTTAGCGCGGGGGACCGGGGAGCTGTTTTTT. Translation: CASSLARGTGELFF.

This clonotype has at least ten counts. This rearrangement joins TRBV5-1 to TRBJ2-3; D is uncertain. Germline CDR1 SGHRS, CDR2 YFSETQ. V shed 5 bases and J shed 2 bases, with 15 bases lying between them. The CDR3 is made up of 15 amino acids. The CDR3 nucleotides read TGCGCCAGCAGGGCAACCGAGGACCCCACAGATACGCAGTATTTT. This encodes CASRATEDPTDTQYF.

The chain joins TRBV15 to TRBJ2-1; D possibly corresponds to TRBD1 (6 bases). The CDR3 has 16 residues. V gave up 2 bases and J gave up 4 bases, with 15 bases separating them. Per the germline V gene, CDR1 is LNHNV and CDR2 is YYDKDF (reference sequence). The CDR3 DNA sequence: TGTGCCACCAGCAGAAATCCCGGGACAACTTACAATGAGCAGTTCTTC. This translates into CATSRNPGTTYNEQFF.

This clonotype has just a few counts. J is TRBJ1-1 and V is TRBV6-5; 8 nucleotides agree with TRBD1. Germline V CDR1 and CDR2: MNHEY, SVGAGI. Germline trimming cut 4 bases from V and 6 bases from J; bases unmatched to any gene: 7. The CDR3 extends over 14 amino acids. In DNA form, the CDR3 reads TGTGCCAGCAGTTTAGACAGGGGAGGGGCTGAAGCTTTCTTT. Translation gives CASSLDRGGAEAFF.

This clonotype was seen a few times. This chain links TRBV6-2 or TRBV6-3 with TRBJ2-1, with a tentative D call TRBD1 (5 bases). The germline gives CDR1 MNHEY, CDR2 SVGEGT. The CDR3 totals 16 residues. V was shortened by 5 bases and J by 2 bases, with 16 bases between the two germline ends. The CDR3 DNA reads TGTGCCAGCAGTCCACTCAGGACCAGGGCCTACAATGAGCAGTTCTTC. This gives the protein CASSPLRTRAYNEQFF.

The chain employs TRBV19 and TRBJ2-5, with 9 bases aligning to TRBD1. The CDR3 spans 15 residues. V lost 6 bases, J lost 0 bases, and 5 bases stayed unmatched. The germline V gene encodes CDR1 LNHDA and CDR2 SQIVND (reference sequence). CDR3 coding DNA: TGTGCCAGTAGGCGACAGGGGGACTACCAAGAGACCCAGTACTTC. This codes for CASRRQGDYQETQYF.

The rearrangement links TRBV4-3 to TRBJ2-1; TRBD2 agrees at 9 bases. The V gene's germline CDR1 is LGHNA and CDR2 YSLEER. This CDR3 is built from 16 residues. V trimming: 1 base; J trimming: 6 bases; junction bases outside the gene matches: 7. This CDR3 reads CASSQVFAGGFNEQFF. The CDR3, as DNA: TGCGCCAGCAGCCAAGTTTTCGCGGGGGGGTTCAATGAGCAGTTCTTC.

This clonotype was recorded a few times. This chain connects TRBV27 to TRBJ1-2; possibly TRBD1 for D (6 bases). Germline loops: CDR1 MNHEY, CDR2 SMNVEV (reference sequence). The CDR3 covers 14 residues. V was pared by 4 bases and J by 8 bases, with 17 bases between. CDR3 coding DNA: TGTGCCAGCAGTTCCAATAACAGGGAGGGCGGCTACACCTTC. Translated: CASSSNNREGGYTF.

This clonotype was recorded many times. CDR3 residues: CASSRLAGGYVEQFF. In DNA form, the CDR3 reads TGTGCCAGCAGTCGGCTCGCGGGGGGGTACGTTGAGCAGTTCTTC. The rearrangement joins TRBV2 to TRBJ2-1; 9 positions agree with TRBD2. Germline trimming cut 5 bases from V and 9 bases from J; bases unmatched to any gene: 11. The germline V gene encodes CDR1 SNHLY and CDR2 FYNNEI. The CDR3 contains 15 residues.

A few counts support this clonotype. CDR3 nucleotide sequence: TGTGCCAGCAGTTACTCCTTGGGACTAGCGGAGAGGGATACGCAGTATTTT. Amino acids: CASSYSLGLAERDTQYF. The V and J genes are TRBV6-2 or TRBV6-3 and TRBJ2-3, with 11 bases aligning to TRBD2. With 0 bases clipped from V and 6 bases from J, the junction kept 8 bases outside the gene matches. Germline lookup yields CDR1 MNHEY and CDR2 SVGEGT. The CDR3 totals 17 residues.

This clonotype was recorded at least ten times. The chain recombines TRBV20-1 with TRBJ2-7, with 9 nucleotides matching TRBD1. V lost 3 bases and J lost 2; bases outside the gene matches: 8. Per the germline V gene, CDR1 is DFQATT and CDR2 is SNEGSKA (reference sequence). The CDR3 extends over 15 amino acids. The CDR3: CSASPDRGIAYEQYF. The CDR3 DNA is TGCAGTGCTAGTCCGGACAGGGGCATCGCCTACGAGCAGTACTTC.

This clonotype was counted ten times or more. This sequence joins TRBV5-5 and TRBJ2-1, with D possibly matching TRBD2 (7 bases). V was pared by 4 bases and J by 3 bases, with 17 bases between. The CDR3 sequence is 16 residues long. Germline assignment: CDR1 SGHKS and CDR2 YYEKEE (reference sequence). CDR3 DNA: TGTGCCAGCAGCCTTGGTGGGGGGGGCTACTACAATGAGCAGTTCTTC. Protein product: CASSLGGGGYYNEQFF.

This clonotype has more than one count but fewer than ten. The chain carries TRBV5-1 and TRBJ1-1; possible D gene TRBD1, 6 bases. CDR1 and CDR2 from the germline V gene are SGHRS and YFSETQ. Trimming left V 2 bases short and J 6 bases short, with 20 bases between. The CDR3 extends over 16 amino acids. CDR3 residues: CASSFLGGAGGAEAFF. CDR3 DNA: TGCGCCAGCAGCTTCCTCGGGGGGGCCGGCGGGGCTGAAGCTTTCTTT.

This clonotype showed up many times. Here the CDR3 reads CASSQINEQFF. The CDR3 DNA sequence: TGTGCCAGCAGCCAAATAAATGAGCAGTTCTTC. The chain uses TRBV3-1 and TRBJ2-1; D unclear. This CDR3 is 11 amino acids long. Deletions cut 2 bases from V and 7 bases from J, with 3 bases between. Germline CDR1 LGHDT, CDR2 YNNKEL (reference sequence).

V usage is TRBV20-1 and J usage is TRBJ1-1; D ambiguous. Trimming pared 3 bases from V and 0 bases from J, leaving 8 bases between. The CDR3 spans 13 residues. Looked up from germline, CDR1 is DFQATT and CDR2 is SNEGSKA (reference sequence). The CDR3 nucleotides are TGCAGTGCTAGGATGGACCTGAACACTGAAGCTTTCTTT. Amino acids: CSARMDLNTEAFF.

This clonotype was observed a few times. The J gene is TRBJ2-3, the V gene TRBV20-1, with 13 nucleotides matching TRBD2. V lost 1 base and J lost 1; bases outside the gene matches: 5. The CDR3 consists of 17 residues. In germline, CDR1 is DFQATT, CDR2 SNEGSKA (reference sequence). CDR3 nucleotide sequence: TGCAGTGCTAGAGGGTCGGGGACTAGCGGGGGCACAGATACGCAGTATTTT. Amino acid sequence: CSARGSGTSGGTDTQYF.

This clonotype was seen more than once but under ten times. This chain uses TRBV9 with TRBJ2-1; TRBD2 might be the D (6 bases). The V and J ends lost 0 bases and 0 bases respectively, with 19 bases between them. This CDR3 has 19 amino acids. Germline CDR1 SGDLS, CDR2 YYNGEE. The CDR3 spells CASSVDPPGLRSSYNEQFF. The CDR3 region has the DNA TGTGCCAGCAGCGTAGACCCCCCGGGACTCCGGAGCTCCTACAATGAGCAGTTCTTC.

The chain is built from TRBV19 and TRBJ1-5; TRBD1 is a possible D gene (5 bases). Trimming removed 4 bases at V and 4 bases at J, with 8 bases between. This CDR3 is 13 amino acids long. Germline CDR1 LNHDA, CDR2 SQIVND (reference sequence). The CDR3 nucleotides are TGTGCCAGTAGTAGGGAGGGGAATCAGCCCCAGCATTTT. Its protein is CASSREGNQPQHF.

This clonotype was seen only a few times. This chain uses TRBV5-4 with TRBJ2-1, with TRBD1 matching 9 bases. The germline CDR1 and CDR2 sequences are SGHNT and YYREEE (reference sequence). The CDR3 extends over 16 amino acids. The ends lost 4 bases at V and 3 bases at J; junction bases unmatched: 8. Here the CDR3 reads CASSDSGTGIYNEQFF. CDR3 DNA: TGTGCCAGCAGCGACTCCGGGACAGGGATCTACAATGAGCAGTTCTTC.

CDR3 protein: CASSWEAGEIYNEQFF. Written as DNA, the CDR3 is TGTGCCAGCAGTTGGGAGGCAGGGGAGATTTACAATGAGCAGTTCTTC. The chain carries TRBV6-2 or TRBV6-3 and TRBJ2-1, with D perhaps being TRBD1 or TRBD2 (6 bases each). The germline V and J ends were trimmed by 4 bases and 4 bases, with 17 bases remaining between them. Germline CDR1 and CDR2: MNHEY and SVGEGT. The CDR3 is 16 residues long.

This clonotype was detected only a few times. CDR3 residues: CASSSVPGQGTEGTDTQYF. In DNA form, the CDR3 reads TGTGCCAGCAGCTCCGTCCCGGGACAGGGCACCGAGGGCACAGATACGCAGTATTTT. This chain joins TRBV13 and TRBJ2-3; TRBD1 aligns across 9 bases. The CDR3 is 19 amino acids. After removal of 4 bases from V and 1 base from J, the junction contained 15 bases not matched to a gene. The germline V gene has CDR1 PRHDT and CDR2 FYEKMQ (reference sequence).